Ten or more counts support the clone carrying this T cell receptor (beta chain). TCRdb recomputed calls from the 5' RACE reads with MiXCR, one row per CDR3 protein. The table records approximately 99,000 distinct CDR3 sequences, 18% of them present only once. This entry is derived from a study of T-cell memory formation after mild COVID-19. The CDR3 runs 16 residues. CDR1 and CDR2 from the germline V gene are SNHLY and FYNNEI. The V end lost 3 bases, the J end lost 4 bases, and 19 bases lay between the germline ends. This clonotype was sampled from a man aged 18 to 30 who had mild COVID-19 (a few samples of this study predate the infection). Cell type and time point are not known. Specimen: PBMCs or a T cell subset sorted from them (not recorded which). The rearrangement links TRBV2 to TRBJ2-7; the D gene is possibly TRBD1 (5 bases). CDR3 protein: CASSEGLNNFVYEQYV. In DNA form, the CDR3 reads TGTGCCAGCAGTGAGGGGCTGAATAACTTCGTTTACGAGCAGTACGTC.